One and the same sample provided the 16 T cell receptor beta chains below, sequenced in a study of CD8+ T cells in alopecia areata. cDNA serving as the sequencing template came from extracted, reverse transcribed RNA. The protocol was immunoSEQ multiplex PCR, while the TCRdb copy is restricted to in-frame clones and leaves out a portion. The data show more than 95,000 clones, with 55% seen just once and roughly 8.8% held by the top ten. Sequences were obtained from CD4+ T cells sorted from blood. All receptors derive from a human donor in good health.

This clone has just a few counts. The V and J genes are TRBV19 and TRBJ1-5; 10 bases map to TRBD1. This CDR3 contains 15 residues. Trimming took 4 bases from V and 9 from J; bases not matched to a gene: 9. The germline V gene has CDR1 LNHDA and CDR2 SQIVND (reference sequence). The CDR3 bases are TGTGCCAGTAGTACCGGCCGGGACAGGGGCAGGCCCCAGCATTTT. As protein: CASSTGRDRGRPQHF.

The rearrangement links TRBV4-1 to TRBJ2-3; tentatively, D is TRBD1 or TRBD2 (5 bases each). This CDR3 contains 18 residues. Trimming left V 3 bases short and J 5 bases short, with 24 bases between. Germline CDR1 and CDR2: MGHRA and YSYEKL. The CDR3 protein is CASSQLGPAVRSKDTQYF. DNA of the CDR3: TGCGCCAGCAGCCAGCTGGGACCGGCCGTCAGAAGTAAAGATACGCAGTATTTT.

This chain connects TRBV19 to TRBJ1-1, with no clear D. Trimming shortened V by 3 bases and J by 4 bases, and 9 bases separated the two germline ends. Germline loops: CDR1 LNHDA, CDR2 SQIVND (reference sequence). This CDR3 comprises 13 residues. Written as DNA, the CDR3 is TGTGCCAGTAGTATCTTGCGGCGCACTGAAGCTTTCTTT. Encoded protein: CASSILRRTEAFF.

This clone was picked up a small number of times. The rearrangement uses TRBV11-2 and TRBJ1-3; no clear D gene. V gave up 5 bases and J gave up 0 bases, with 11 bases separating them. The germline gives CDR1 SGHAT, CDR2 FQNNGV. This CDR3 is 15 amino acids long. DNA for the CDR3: TGTGCCAGCAGCCCCAGGACGTTCTCTGGAAACACCATATATTTT. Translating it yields CASSPRTFSGNTIYF.

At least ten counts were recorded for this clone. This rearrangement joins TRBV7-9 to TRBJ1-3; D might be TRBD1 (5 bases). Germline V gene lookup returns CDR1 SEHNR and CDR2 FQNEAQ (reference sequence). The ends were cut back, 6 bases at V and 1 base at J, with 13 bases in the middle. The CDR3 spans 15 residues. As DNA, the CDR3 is TGTGCCAGCAGTCAGTCTCAGGGTTCTGGAAACACCATATATTTT. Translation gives CASSQSQGSGNTIYF.

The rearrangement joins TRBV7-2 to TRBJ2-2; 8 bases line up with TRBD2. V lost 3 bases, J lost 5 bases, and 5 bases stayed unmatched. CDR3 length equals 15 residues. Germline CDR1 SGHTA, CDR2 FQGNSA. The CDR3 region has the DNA TGTGCCAGCAGCTTTGCGAGACTAGCGACCGGGGAGCTGTTTTTT. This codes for CASSFARLATGELFF.

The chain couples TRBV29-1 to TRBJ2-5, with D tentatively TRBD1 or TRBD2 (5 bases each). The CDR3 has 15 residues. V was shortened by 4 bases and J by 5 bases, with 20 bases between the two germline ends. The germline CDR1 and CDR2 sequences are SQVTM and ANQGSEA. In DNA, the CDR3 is TGCAGCGTTGGGCCAGGGAGTCGAGTAGCGGAGACCCAGTACTTC. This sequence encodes CSVGPGSRVAETQYF.

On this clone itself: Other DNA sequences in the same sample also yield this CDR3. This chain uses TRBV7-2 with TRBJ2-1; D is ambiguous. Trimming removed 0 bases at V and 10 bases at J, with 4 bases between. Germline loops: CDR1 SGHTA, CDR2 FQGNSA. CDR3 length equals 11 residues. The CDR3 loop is CASSLAVEQFF. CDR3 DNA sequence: TGTGCCAGCAGCTTAGCGGTGGAGCAGTTCTTC.

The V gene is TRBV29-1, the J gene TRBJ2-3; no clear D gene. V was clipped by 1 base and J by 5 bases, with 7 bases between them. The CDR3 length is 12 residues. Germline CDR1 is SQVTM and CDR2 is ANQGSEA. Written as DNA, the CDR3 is TGCAGCGTTGAAGTGTTCCGAGATACGCAGTATTTT. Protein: CSVEVFRDTQYF.

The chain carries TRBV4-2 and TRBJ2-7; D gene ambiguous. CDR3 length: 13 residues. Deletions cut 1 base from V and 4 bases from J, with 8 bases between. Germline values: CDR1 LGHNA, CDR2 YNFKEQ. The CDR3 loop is CASSQVLEYEQYF. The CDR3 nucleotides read TGTGCCAGCAGCCAAGTTCTAGAGTACGAGCAGTACTTC.

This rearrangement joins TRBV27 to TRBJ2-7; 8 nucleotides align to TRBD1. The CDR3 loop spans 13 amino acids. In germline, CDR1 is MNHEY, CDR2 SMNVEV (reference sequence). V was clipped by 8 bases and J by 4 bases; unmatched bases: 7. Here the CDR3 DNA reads TGTGCCAGCGGACGGGACAGGCCGTACGAGCAGTACTTC. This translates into CASGRDRPYEQYF.

CDR3 nucleotides: TGTGCCAGCAGCCTCAGTCCGGACGAGCAGTACTTC. The encoded protein is CASSLSPDEQYF. This rearrangement joins TRBV6-6 to TRBJ2-7; unclear D gene. This CDR3 is 12 amino acids long. Trimming took off 6 bases at V and 5 bases at J, with 11 bases between the two ends. Germline assignment: CDR1 MNHNY and CDR2 SVGAGI (reference sequence).

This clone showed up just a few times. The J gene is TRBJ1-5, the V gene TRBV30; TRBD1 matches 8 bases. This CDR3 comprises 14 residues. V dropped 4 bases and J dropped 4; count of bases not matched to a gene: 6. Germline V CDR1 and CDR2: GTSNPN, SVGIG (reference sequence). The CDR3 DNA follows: TGTGCCTGGAATAGACAGGGGATAAATCAGCCCCAGCATTTT. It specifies CAWNRQGINQPQHF.

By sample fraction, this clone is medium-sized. The DNA of the CDR3 is TGTGCCAGCAGCCAAGGGAGGGGGCTGGGGACAGATACGCAGTATTTT. Translating it yields CASSQGRGLGTDTQYF. This chain links TRBV4-2 with TRBJ2-3; TRBD1 might be the D (7 bases). V was pared by 1 base and J by 3 bases, with 14 bases between. The CDR3 covers 16 residues. Germline-derived CDR1 and CDR2 are LGHNA and YNFKEQ.

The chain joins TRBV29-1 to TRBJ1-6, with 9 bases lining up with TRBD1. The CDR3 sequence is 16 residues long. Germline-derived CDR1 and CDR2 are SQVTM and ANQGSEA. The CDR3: CRLPGQGSSYNSPLHF. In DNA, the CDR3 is TGCCGCCTCCCGGGACAGGGTAGCTCCTATAATTCACCCCTCCACTTT. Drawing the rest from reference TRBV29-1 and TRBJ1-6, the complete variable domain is SAVISQKPSRDICQRGTSLTIQCQVDSQVTMMFWYRQQPGQSLTLIATANQGSEATYESGFVIDKFPISRPNLTFSTLTVSNMSPEDSSIYLCRLPGQGSSYNSPLHFGNGTRLTVT.

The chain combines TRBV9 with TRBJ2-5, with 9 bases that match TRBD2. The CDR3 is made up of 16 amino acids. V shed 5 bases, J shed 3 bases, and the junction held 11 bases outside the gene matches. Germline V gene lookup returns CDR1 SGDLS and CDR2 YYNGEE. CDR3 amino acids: CASSKSATSGEETQYF. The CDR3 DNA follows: TGTGCCAGCAGTAAAAGTGCGACTAGCGGTGAAGAGACCCAGTACTTC. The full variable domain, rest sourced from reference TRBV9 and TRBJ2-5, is DSGVTQTPKHLITATGQRVTLRCSPRSGDLSVYWYQQSLDQGLQFLIQYYNGEERAKGNILERFSAQQFPDLHSELNLSSLELGDSALYFCASSKSATSGEETQYFGPGTRLLVL.